Listed below are T cell receptor beta chains from one sample, sequenced in a study of human T cells and chemical hapten exposure. Each CDR3 protein gets one entry after TCRdb re-called the 5' RACE reads with MiXCR. The top ten hold 1.2% to 1.5% of the sample, which has about 140,000 distinct CDR3 sequences, 4.1% seen once. The receptors were gathered from a female donor in good health. Each CDR3 is given with its conserved first and last residue. The D gene is left open where the match is weak. Rows may omit the clone size; those that give it use once, few, many or a size class.

clone size	V gene	D gene	J gene	CDR3 DNA	CDR3 protein
many	TRBV7-2	TRBD2	TRBJ2-1	TGTGCCAGCAGCGTATCGGGACTAGCGGGGGCTGAGCAGTTCTTC	CASSVSGLAGAEQFF
many	TRBV29-1	NA	TRBJ2-7	TGCAGCGTTGGTCTTGACTCCTACGAGCAGTACTTC	CSVGLDSYEQYF
many	TRBV15	NA	TRBJ2-7	TGTGCCACCAGCGGGGCCCCCAAACAGGGAGCCCCCGACGAGCAGTACTTC	CATSGAPKQGAPDEQYF
NA	TRBV7-3	NA	TRBJ1-6	TGTGCCAGCAGCTTAAACAGGTTGACACCCCTCCACTTT	CASSLNRLTPLHF
many	TRBV10-3	TRBD2	TRBJ2-1	TGTGCCATCAGTGAGTTCCAGGGCGGGGGGACGAGCTCCTACAATGAGCAGTTCTTC	CAISEFQGGGTSSYNEQFF
NA	TRBV7-8	NA	TRBJ2-1	TGTGCCAGCAGCTTAAGAGAATACAATGAGCAGTTCTTC	CASSLREYNEQFF
many	TRBV27	NA	TRBJ2-3	TGTGCCAGCAGTTTAATTAGCTCCGCCGGTACGCAGTATTTT	CASSLISSAGTQYF
many	TRBV5-4	TRBD1	TRBJ1-2	TGTGCCAGCAGCCGGACAGGGGAGGGCTATGGCTACACCTTC	CASSRTGEGYGYTF
many	TRBV20-1	NA	TRBJ2-3	TGCAGTGCGCTAACTAGATCCACAGATACGCAGTATTTT	CSALTRSTDTQYF
many	TRBV2	TRBD1	TRBJ1-6	TGTGCCAGCAGTGAAGGCAGGGGGGTCTCACCCCTCCACTTT	CASSEGRGVSPLHF
many	TRBV29-1	NA	TRBJ2-3	TGCAGCGTCGAGGGACATTCCCTTAGCACAGATACGCAGTATTTT	CSVEGHSLSTDTQYF
few	TRBV28	NA	TRBJ2-7	TGTGCCAGCAGTTTACGTGGGGAGCAGTACTTC	CASSLRGEQYF